The clone carrying this T cell receptor beta chain appeared once. The junction departs from germline at one end; a sequencing error may be responsible. This CDR3 has 13 amino acids. The germline CDR1 and CDR2 sequences are SGHVS and FQNEAQ. This sample is part of a study of shared clonotypes between healthy human individuals. Study as a whole: With ages of 18 to 49, the donors were two women and a few men.

The DNA input per sorted-subset replicate PCR was 200 to 250 ng, corresponding to 25,000 to 30,000 T cell genomes. The data were produced by immunoSEQ multiplex PCR, yet TCRdb's version contains in-frame clones alone and is incomplete. Of approximately 2.5 million clones detected, around 94% appear once; the ten largest clones hold 0.13% to 0.15%. The V gene is TRBV7-8, the J gene TRBJ2-1; tentative D call: TRBD2 (6 bases). Material: naive CD4+ T cells sorted from blood. Subset defined: CD45RA+ positively selected. This receptor was taken from a man aged 18-30 years in good health. Written as DNA, the CDR3 is TGTGCCAGCAGCTTAGCTTCGGGACTCCACCTGGTCTTC. This translates into CASSLASGLHLVF.